This T cell receptor beta chain comes out of a study of T cell responses to AZD1222 COVID-19 vaccine. With respect to this clone: The antigen is unknown.

The study's findings and limits: Along spike, vaccine-associated CD4 TCRs were found throughout, with dominance at 160-218 and 743-854. Variant regions that are unmutated are reportedly the target of nearly half of spike-specific TCRs.

V lost 6 bases, J lost 8 bases, and 7 bases stayed unmatched. CDR3 size: 14 residues. CDR1 and CDR2 from the germline V gene are ENHRY and SYGVKD. Libraries were prepared by immunoSEQ multiplex PCR; TCRdb keeps only in-frame clonotypes and omits some of them. This table has 110,000 to 150,000 clones, 80% to 90% appearing once. This clonotype was sampled from an adult in good health. Source: peripheral blood, taken on day 0 of AZD1222 vaccination. The rearrangement links TRBV10-3 to TRBJ1-6; 7 positions agree with TRBD1. For the CDR3, the DNA is TGTGCCATCAGGGCGGACAGGTTCGATTCACCCCTCCACTTT. Translation gives CAIRADRFDSPLHF.